What follows describes a single TCR beta chain. Trimming removed 4 bases at V and 2 bases at J, with 7 bases between. The CDR3 is 13 amino acids. The sample belongs to a study of blood T cell repertoires in COVID-19. In the study's own analysis: How many nucleated cells were present was estimated from reference gene primer amplification. Sequencing used immunoSEQ multiplex PCR; TCRdb keeps in-frame clones, though not all of them. D and trimming come from the DNA, and the V and J calls and clone size come from that table. The sample shows around 480,000 clones, roughly nine tenths of them seen only once. The participants were between about 18 and 89 years old and came from 24 US areas.

The TCR sequence derives from a woman between 18 and 29 years old who had recovered from COVID-19. Sequenced input: PBMCs or T cells enriched from blood (not recorded which). The J gene is TRBJ2-3, the V gene TRBV12-3 or TRBV12-4; D remains unclear. The CDR3 nucleotides are TGTGCCAGCAGTTACGGTGCCACAGATACGCAGTATTTT. Protein product: CASSYGATDTQYF.